The entry below describes one T cell receptor (beta chain). This record comes from a study of blood T cell repertoires in COVID-19. Study information: Italy, Spain and the United States were the sources of the convalescent and acute COVID-19 samples. T cells, B-cell-depleted T cells, or PBMCs provided the cDNA or gDNA that served as material.

Method: immunoSEQ multiplex PCR; TCRdb's copy keeps in-frame clones and lacks some. The sample includes roughly 180,000 clones, roughly 79% of them seen just once. The sample comprised peripheral blood. This receptor was identified in a middle-aged woman with COVID-19, enrolled during active disease.

The CDR3 is CASSLDSGGAYGYTF. The CDR3 DNA sequence: TGTGCCAGCAGCTTGGATTCAGGGGGTGCCTATGGCTACACCTTC. This rearrangement joins TRBV5-8 to TRBJ1-2; 7 nucleotides line up with TRBD1. The V and J ends lost 0 bases and 4 bases, in that order; junction bases with no gene match: 6. Germline V CDR1 and CDR2: SGHTS, YDEGEE. The CDR3 spans 15 residues. The complete variable domain, with remaining parts taken from reference TRBV5-8 and TRBJ1-2, reads EAGVTQSPTHLIKTRGQQATLRCSPISGHTSVYWYQQALGLGLQFLLWYDEGEERNRGNFPPRFSGRQFPNYSSELNVNALELEDSALYLCASSLDSGGAYGYTFGSGTRLTVV.